Listed here are 26 T cell receptor beta chains from one sample, sequenced in a study of identical twins. TCRdb reanalysed the 5' RACE reads using MiXCR and keeps one entry per CDR3 protein. This sample has approximately 500,000 distinct CDR3 sequences, with less than 25% found just once. The sample also formed part of further work on T cells expressing NK-cell markers.

What was sequenced was CD4+ T cells sorted from blood. All receptors derive from a woman between 18 and 30 years old in good health.

V is TRBV5-1 and J is TRBJ2-5; D gene unclear. Trimming left V 6 bases short and J 1 base short, with 16 bases between. This CDR3 spans 15 amino acids. Germline loops: CDR1 SGHRS, CDR2 YFSETQ. The CDR3 DNA follows: TGCGCCAGCAACCCTTCCGGTGTCCCCCAAGAGACCCAGTACTTC. Protein product: CASNPSGVPQETQYF.

There are a few counts of this clonotype. The chain employs TRBV7-2 and TRBJ1-2, with D possibly matching TRBD1 (5 bases). V lost 3 bases and J 2 bases, leaving 10 bases between the germline ends. Germline assignment: CDR1 SGHTA and CDR2 FQGNSA. This CDR3 has 14 residues. CDR3 in DNA: TGTGCCAGCAGCTTCTGGGACGGAAACTATGGCTACACCTTC. This encodes CASSFWDGNYGYTF.

This clonotype was observed a handful of times. The CDR3 DNA sequence: TGCAGTCTAGCGGGGGGAACAGATACGCAGTATTTT. Protein product: CSLAGGTDTQYF. The V gene is TRBV20-1, the J gene TRBJ2-3; 11 nucleotides agree with TRBD2. This CDR3 is 12 amino acids long. The ends lost 8 bases at V and 3 bases at J; junction bases unmatched: 1. Looked up from germline, CDR1 is DFQATT and CDR2 is SNEGSKA (reference sequence).

V usage is TRBV19 and J usage is TRBJ2-1, with D unresolved. This CDR3 spans 13 amino acids. Germline assignment: CDR1 LNHDA and CDR2 SQIVND (reference sequence). V was shortened by 6 bases and J by 3 bases, with 9 bases between the two germline ends. The CDR3 region has the DNA TGTGCCAGTAGACCCCTAGGCTACAATGAGCAGTTCTTC. It is translated as CASRPLGYNEQFF.

The genes are TRBV7-9 and TRBJ2-3; D is uncertain. V lost 6 bases and J 9 bases, leaving 13 bases between the germline ends. CDR3 length: 12 residues. Germline CDR1 SEHNR, CDR2 FQNEAQ (reference sequence). CDR3 nucleotides: TGTGCCAGCAGTAGACCCGCCGGGACGCAGTATTTT. Amino acids: CASSRPAGTQYF. The whole variable domain, filled in from reference TRBV7-9 and TRBJ2-3, reads DTGVSQNPRHKITKRGQNVTFRCDPISEHNRLYWYRQTLGQGPEFLTYFQNEAQLEKSRLLSDRFSAERPKGSFSTLEIQRTEQGDSAMYLCASSRPAGTQYFGPGTRLTVL.

This clonotype was detected only a few times. The V and J genes are TRBV11-1 and TRBJ2-6; 8 nucleotides match TRBD2. The CDR3 contains 18 residues. In germline, CDR1 is SGHAT, CDR2 FQDESV (reference sequence). J lost 0 bases, V lost 5 bases, and 9 bases had no gene match. The CDR3 reads CASSHGTRGTSGANVLTF. The DNA of the CDR3 is TGTGCCAGCAGCCACGGGACTAGAGGTACCTCTGGGGCCAACGTCCTGACTTTC.

The rearrangement joins TRBV20-1 to TRBJ2-7, with 7 bases aligning to TRBD2. The CDR3 runs to 15 residues. The V gene's germline CDR1 is DFQATT and CDR2 SNEGSKA (reference sequence). V lost 5 bases to trimming and J lost 1 base; unmatched junction nucleotides: 11. The CDR3 spells CSALRGGSWSYEQYF. CDR3 nucleotide sequence: TGCAGTGCTCTGAGGGGCGGGAGTTGGTCCTACGAGCAGTACTTC.

This clonotype has a handful of counts. The chain joins TRBV6-5 to TRBJ2-3, with TRBD2 matching over 9 bases. This CDR3 has 17 amino acids. Germline V gene data show CDR1 as MNHEY and CDR2 as SVGAGI. Trimming removed 2 bases from V and 5 bases from J; junction bases left unmatched: 11. This CDR3 is CASSYLLPRGGRDTQYF. In nucleotides, the CDR3 is TGTGCCAGCAGTTACCTCCTCCCGCGGGGGGGCCGAGATACGCAGTATTTT.

This rearrangement joins TRBV30 to TRBJ2-3, with 8 positions matching TRBD2. CDR3 length: 13 residues. CDR1 GTSNPN and CDR2 SVGIG come from the germline V gene (reference sequence). The V and J ends lost 1 base and 5 bases, in that order; junction bases with no gene match: 2. CDR3 coding DNA: TGTGCCTGGAGTGGGACTAGCTTAGATACGCAGTATTTT. Protein sequence: CAWSGTSLDTQYF. The entire variable domain, with the rest obtained from reference TRBV30 and TRBJ2-3, is as follows: SQTIHQWPATLVQPVGSPLSLECTVEGTSNPNLYWYRQAAGRGLQLLFYSVGIGQISSEVPQNLSASRPQDRQFILSSKKLLLSDSGFYLCAWSGTSLDTQYFGPGTRLTVL.

There are a few counts of this clonotype. The V and J genes are TRBV7-9 and TRBJ1-2, with D unresolved. V was trimmed by 8 bases and J by 6 bases, leaving 10 bases between them. Germline values: CDR1 SEHNR, CDR2 FQNEAQ (reference sequence). This CDR3 is built from 11 residues. The DNA for the CDR3 is TGTGCCAGCGGATCCGTGGATGGCTACACCTTC. Protein: CASGSVDGYTF.

The chain is built from TRBV18 and TRBJ2-1; either TRBD1 or TRBD2 may fit D (5 bases each). V was pared by 6 bases and J by 5 bases, with 17 bases between. The germline V gene encodes CDR1 KGHSH and CDR2 LQKENI. The CDR3 runs to 15 residues. For the CDR3, the DNA is TGTGCCAGCTCGCCCCCGGGACGCCCAGACAATGAGCAGTTCTTC. This translates into CASSPPGRPDNEQFF.

This clonotype was seen only a few times. One end of the junction fails to match germline, which may point to a read error. The chain carries TRBV3-1 and TRBJ1-2; maybe TRBD1 (5 bases). The CDR3 is made up of 14 amino acids. Germline V gene data show CDR1 as LGHDT and CDR2 as YNNKEL (reference sequence). DNA for the CDR3: TGTGCCAGCAGCCAACGGGACGACTTCTATGGCTACTCCTTC. The encoded protein is CASSQRDDFYGYSF.

This clonotype was counted at least ten times. V usage is TRBV12-3 or TRBV12-4 and J usage is TRBJ2-1; 9 bases fit TRBD2. The V and J ends lost 6 bases and 0 bases, in that order; junction bases with no gene match: 12. The CDR3 has 18 amino acids. CDR3 region: CASRVWREGPSSYNEQFF. The CDR3 DNA reads TGTGCCAGCAGGGTGTGGCGGGAGGGTCCTAGCTCCTACAATGAGCAGTTCTTC.

The chain uses TRBV29-1 and TRBJ2-3; tentatively, D is TRBD1 (6 bases). Trimming took off 7 bases at V and 2 bases at J, with 10 bases between the two ends. This CDR3 region has 12 residues. Germline V gives CDR1 SQVTM, CDR2 ANQGSEA. CDR3 in DNA: TGCAGCGGCTACAGGGACACAGATACGCAGTATTTT. Amino acids: CSGYRDTDTQYF.

The chain is built from TRBV6-4 and TRBJ2-3; 8 bases line up with TRBD2. CDR3 length: 13 residues. CDR1 MRHNA and CDR2 SNTAGT come from the germline V gene. Unmatched junction bases numbered 0, after V lost 3 bases and J lost 4 bases. In DNA, the CDR3 is TGTGCCAGCAGTGAGCGGGAGGCAGATACGCAGTATTTT. Protein: CASSEREADTQYF.

This rearrangement joins TRBV20-1 to TRBJ2-7; the D is unclear. V was clipped by 1 base and J by 7 bases, with 11 bases between them. The CDR3 consists of 12 residues. The germline CDR1 and CDR2 sequences are DFQATT and SNEGSKA (reference sequence). CDR3 nucleotides: TGCAGTGCTAGAGGAGTATTAGTTGAGCAGTACTTC. It yields the protein CSARGVLVEQYF.

This clonotype came up a few times. This sequence joins TRBV12-3 or TRBV12-4 and TRBJ1-4; D remains unclear. This CDR3 spans 14 amino acids. V was clipped by 5 bases and J by 8 bases, with 15 bases between them. This chain's CDR3 is CASSKTPMAEKLFF. The CDR3 DNA is TGTGCCAGCAGTAAGACCCCCATGGCAGAAAAACTGTTTTTT.

V and J are TRBV12-3 or TRBV12-4 and TRBJ1-4, with D perhaps matching TRBD1 (6 bases). Trimming left V 5 bases short and J 0 bases short, with 16 bases between. The CDR3 has 17 amino acids. DNA of the CDR3: TGTGCCAGCAGTCCAGGGACACAGCGTGCAACTAATGAAAAACTGTTTTTT. It specifies CASSPGTQRATNEKLFF.

This clonotype was detected a few times. V is TRBV15 and J is TRBJ1-2; D not certain. The V end was cut by 4 bases, the J end by 0 bases, with 9 bases between. The CDR3 has 14 residues. CDR1 is LNHNV, CDR2 YYDKDF, per germline (reference sequence). Written as DNA, the CDR3 is TGTGCCACCAGCATGGGAGGGACTAACTATGGCTACACCTTC. Amino acids: CATSMGGTNYGYTF. The complete variable domain, with remaining parts taken from reference TRBV15 and TRBJ1-2, reads DAMVIQNPRYQVTQFGKPVTLSCSQTLNHNVMYWYQQKSSQAPKLLFHYYDKDFNNEADTPDNFQSRRPNTSFCFLDIRSPGLGDTAMYLCATSMGGTNYGYTFGSGTRLTVV.

This clonotype was found many times. The V gene is TRBV9, the J gene TRBJ2-5; the D gene is possibly TRBD1 (6 bases). The CDR3 length is 14 residues. CDR1 SGDLS and CDR2 YYNGEE come from the germline V gene. Trimming took off 2 bases at V and 1 base at J, with 9 bases between the two ends. The CDR3 sequence: CASSVSRGQETQYF. The CDR3 DNA is TGTGCCAGCAGCGTTTCCAGGGGCCAAGAGACCCAGTACTTC.

This clonotype came up a few times. The chain employs TRBV6-1 and TRBJ2-1, with 8 bases matching TRBD2. The length of the CDR3 is 16 residues. Germline lookup yields CDR1 MNHNS and CDR2 SASEGT. V lost 7 bases, J lost 1 base, and 9 bases stayed unmatched. CDR3 in amino acids: CASKIVTGGSYNEQFF. For the CDR3, the DNA is TGTGCCAGCAAGATTGTAACGGGAGGGTCCTACAATGAGCAGTTCTTC.

In this sample, this clonotype turned up a few times. The rearrangement joins TRBV5-6 to TRBJ2-1; D is undetermined. The CDR3 loop spans 15 amino acids. Between the trimmed V and J ends, which lost 7 bases and 3 bases, there was a span of 17 bases. In germline, CDR1 is SGHDT, CDR2 YYEEEE. Written as DNA, the CDR3 is TGTGCCAGCTCCAAAGGTGGTACATTCTACAATGAGCAGTTCTTC. Its protein product is CASSKGGTFYNEQFF. Full variable domain (outside the CDR3, taken from reference TRBV5-6 and TRBJ2-1): DAGVTQSPTHLIKTRGQQVTLRCSPKSGHDTVSWYQQALGQGPQFIFQYYEEEERQRGNFPDRFSGHQFPNYSSELNVNALLLGDSALYLCASSKGGTFYNEQFFGPGTRLTVL.

The chain recombines TRBV6-2 or TRBV6-3 with TRBJ2-3; D assignment may be TRBD1 or TRBD2 (5 bases each). Germline CDR1 reads MNHEY; CDR2 reads SVGEGT. The V and J ends lost 0 bases and 10 bases respectively, with 11 bases between them. This CDR3 spans 13 amino acids. The CDR3 DNA reads TGTGCCAGCAGTTACTCCCTGGGGACGGCGCAGTATTTT. Translated, it gives CASSYSLGTAQYF.

This clonotype was observed once. The chain couples TRBV2 to TRBJ1-5; TRBD1 might be the D (5 bases). Trimming took 3 bases from V and 5 from J, leaving 17 bases between them. The CDR3 is 16 amino acids. CDR1 is SNHLY and CDR2 is FYNNEI in the germline V gene. The DNA of the CDR3 is TGTGCCAGCAGTGAGCTTCCTGACAGTCTATATCAGCCCCAGCATTTT. It codes for CASSELPDSLYQPQHF.

The chain has TRBV20-1 and TRBJ2-3; 7 nucleotides line up with TRBD1. The CDR3 consists of 14 residues. Germline V gene sequence: CDR1 DFQATT, CDR2 SNEGSKA (reference sequence). Trimming removed 6 bases from V and 5 bases from J; junction bases left unmatched: 11. CDR3 sequence (DNA): TGCAGTGCCGAACGATCGACAGGGAAAGATACGCAGTATTTT. This codes for CSAERSTGKDTQYF.

On this clonotype itself: The junction departs from the called germline gene at one end, perhaps through a read error. The chain has TRBV5-5 and TRBJ2-3, with 9 bases aligning to TRBD2. Germline loops: CDR1 SGHKS, CDR2 YYEKEE (reference sequence). CDR3 length: 16 amino acids. DNA for the CDR3: TGTGCCAGCAGCTTGGCCGAAAGTAGCGGGAGACTTCTGTCGCATTTT. It specifies CASSLAESSGRLLSHF.